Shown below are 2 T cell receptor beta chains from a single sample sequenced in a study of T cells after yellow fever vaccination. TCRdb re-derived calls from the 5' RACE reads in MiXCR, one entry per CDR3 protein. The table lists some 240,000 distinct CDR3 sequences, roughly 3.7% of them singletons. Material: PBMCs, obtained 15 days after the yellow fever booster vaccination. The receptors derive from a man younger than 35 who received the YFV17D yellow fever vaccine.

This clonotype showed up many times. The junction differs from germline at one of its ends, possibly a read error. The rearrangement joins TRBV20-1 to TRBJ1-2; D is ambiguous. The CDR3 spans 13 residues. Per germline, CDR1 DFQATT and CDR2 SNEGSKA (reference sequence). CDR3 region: CSARGQFNYGYTF. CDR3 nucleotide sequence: TGCAGTGCGAGAGGGCAGTTTAACTATGGCTACACCTTC.

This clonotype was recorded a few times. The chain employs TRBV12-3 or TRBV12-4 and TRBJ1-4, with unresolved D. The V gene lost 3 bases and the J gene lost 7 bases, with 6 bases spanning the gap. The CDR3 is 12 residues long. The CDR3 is CASSFQTEKLFF. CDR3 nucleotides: TGTGCCAGCAGTTTCCAGACTGAAAAACTGTTTTTT.